These 18 T cell receptor beta chains share one sample of origin, sequenced in a study of OX40 agonist ivuxolimab in advanced cancers. Sequenced by immunoSEQ multiplex PCR; TCRdb stores in-frame clones only, minus some. This table has around 80,000 clones, 70% to 90% appearing once. The material sequenced was CD4+ or CD8+ T cells sorted from blood, taken in a trial of the OX40 agonist ivuxolimab. The source is an adult with an advanced solid tumor such as melanoma, head and neck, liver or kidney cancer.

The chain recombines TRBV6-6 with TRBJ2-5; D is ambiguous. Looked up from germline, CDR1 is MNHNY and CDR2 is SVGAGI (reference sequence). Trimming took 5 bases from V and 5 from J, leaving 12 bases between them. This CDR3 region has 13 residues. CDR3 bases: TGTGCCAGCAGTCCCCCAGCAAGGGAGACCCAGTACTTC. Its translation: CASSPPARETQYF.

This clone was picked up one time. V is TRBV6-4 and J is TRBJ2-7; 8 bases line up with TRBD2. Per the germline V gene, CDR1 is MRHNA and CDR2 is SNTAGT. V gave up 10 bases and J gave up 4 bases; unmatched junction bases: 27. The CDR3 loop spans 19 amino acids. The chain's CDR3 is CAKIREEGDSKREIYEQYF. The CDR3 bases are TGTGCCAAAATCCGCGAGGAGGGAGATTCCAAGCGGGAGATTTACGAGCAGTACTTC.

V usage is TRBV5-6 and J usage is TRBJ2-2, with D unresolved. The CDR3 has 12 residues. CDR1 and CDR2 from the germline V gene are SGHDT and YYEEEE. The ends were cut back, 0 bases at V and 3 bases at J, with 0 bases in the middle. CDR3 loop: CASSLDTGELFF. Written as DNA, the CDR3 is TGTGCCAGCAGCTTGGACACCGGGGAGCTGTTTTTT.

This clone was observed once. The V call is TRBV14, the J call TRBJ2-2; 7 nucleotides agree with TRBD1. The V gene end was trimmed by 3 bases and the J gene end by 5 bases; junction bases not matched to a gene: 6. Germline V gene lookup returns CDR1 SGHDN and CDR2 FVKESK. There are 15 residues in the CDR3. The CDR3 sequence: CASSQKGARTGELFF. DNA of the CDR3: TGTGCCAGCAGCCAGAAGGGGGCGCGGACCGGGGAGCTGTTTTTT.

The chain employs TRBV11-2 and TRBJ2-1, with 13 positions matching TRBD2. The ends lost 6 bases at V and 3 bases at J; junction bases unmatched: 2. Looked up from germline, CDR1 is SGHAT and CDR2 is FQNNGV. The CDR3 consists of 15 residues. CDR3 residues: CASRGLAGIYNEQFF. CDR3 DNA: TGTGCCAGCAGGGGACTAGCGGGGATCTACAATGAGCAGTTCTTC.

The CDR3 region has the DNA TGTGCCAGCAATATGTGGGATAGCAATCAGCCCCAGCATTTT. Translated, it gives CASNMWDSNQPQHF. The genes are TRBV28 and TRBJ1-5, with unresolved D. The ends were cut back, 7 bases at V and 0 bases at J, with 10 bases in the middle. The CDR3 sequence is 14 residues long. The V gene's germline CDR1 is MDHEN and CDR2 SYDVKM.

The rearrangement joins TRBV6-1 to TRBJ1-5; 7 nucleotides match TRBD1. Germline trimming cut 4 bases from V and 4 bases from J; bases unmatched to any gene: 7. Germline-derived CDR1 and CDR2 are MNHNS and SASEGT. The CDR3 runs to 15 residues. Here the CDR3 DNA reads TGTGCCAGCAGTGGCTTAACAGGGGCAAATCAGCCCCAGCATTTT. Its protein is CASSGLTGANQPQHF.

The chain links TRBV6-4 to TRBJ1-1, with D possibly TRBD1 on 6 matching bases. Germline V gives CDR1 MRHNA, CDR2 SNTAGT. Trimming stripped 2 bases from V and 13 bases from J, with 20 bases between. This CDR3 has 14 residues. Written as DNA, the CDR3 is TGTGCCAGCAGTGACACCAACCCGACAGGCGGGGGTTTCTTT. As protein: CASSDTNPTGGGFF.

The chain has TRBV12-5 and TRBJ1-1; D possibly corresponds to TRBD1 (6 bases). CDR1 LGHNT and CDR2 FRNRAP come from the germline V gene. The CDR3 sequence is 14 residues long. V lost 7 bases and J 2 bases, leaving 14 bases between the germline ends. CDR3 loop: CASAKEGVNTEAFF. The DNA for the CDR3 is TGTGCTAGTGCCAAGGAGGGGGTAAACACTGAAGCTTTCTTT.

The genes are TRBV7-3 and TRBJ2-3; D is perhaps TRBD2 (5 bases). V shed 5 bases and J shed 6 bases, with 12 bases lying between them. The germline gives CDR1 SGHTA, CDR2 FQGTGA. The CDR3 spans 13 residues. The CDR3 coding sequence is TGTGCCAGCAGCGAGACTATTTTGGATACGCAGTATTTT. Translating it yields CASSETILDTQYF. Based on the CDR3 plus reference TRBV7-3 and TRBJ2-3, the full variable domain is GAGVSQTPSNKVTEKGKYVELRCDPISGHTALYWYRQSLGQGPEFLIYFQGTGAADDSGLPNDRFFAVRPEGSVSTLKIQRTERGDSAVYLCASSETILDTQYFGPGTRLTVL.

V usage is TRBV7-8 and J usage is TRBJ2-5; TRBD2 matches 7 bases. Trimming at V came to 1 base and at J to 4 bases, leaving 3 bases not matched to a gene. This CDR3 has 14 amino acids. Germline CDR1 and CDR2: SGHVS and FQNEAQ. CDR3: CASSLGGGTETQYF. Here the CDR3 DNA reads TGTGCCAGCAGCTTAGGGGGGGGTACAGAGACCCAGTACTTC.

The genes are TRBV27 and TRBJ2-5, with unresolved D. This CDR3 contains 10 residues. Trimming removed 5 bases from V and 8 bases from J, with 6 bases in between. Germline loops: CDR1 MNHEY, CDR2 SMNVEV (reference sequence). The CDR3 nucleotides read TGTGCCAGCAGTCCGGGCACCCAGTACTTC. Residues: CASSPGTQYF.

The V call is TRBV2, the J call TRBJ2-1; 13 bases align to TRBD2. The V gene end was trimmed by 5 bases and the J gene end by 7 bases; junction bases not matched to a gene: 5. The CDR3 is made up of 15 amino acids. Per the germline V gene, CDR1 is SNHLY and CDR2 is FYNNEI. CDR3 DNA sequence: TGTGCCAGCAGTCTCGGGACTAGCGGGAAGAATGAGCAGTTCTTC. It translates to CASSLGTSGKNEQFF.

This clone was detected once. This rearrangement joins TRBV5-4 to TRBJ2-4, with 9 bases lining up with TRBD2. The CDR3 sequence is 17 residues long. The V gene end was trimmed by 5 bases and the J gene end by 0 bases; junction bases not matched to a gene: 9. Germline V CDR1 and CDR2: SGHNT, YYREEE (reference sequence). The CDR3 coding sequence is TGTGCCAGCAGTTCGGGCGCGGGGGGGCTAGCCAAAAACATTCAGTACTTC. Its protein is CASSSGAGGLAKNIQYF.

This rearrangement joins TRBV5-4 to TRBJ2-6, with D perhaps TRBD1 (5 bases). V was trimmed by 7 bases and J by 1 base, leaving 9 bases between them. CDR1 is SGHNT, CDR2 YYREEE, per germline (reference sequence). The CDR3 extends over 14 amino acids. The DNA for the CDR3 is TGTGCCAGCCGCAGGGAATCTGGGGCCAACGTCCTGACTTTC. It codes for CASRRESGANVLTF.

In its sample, this clone was seen once. This chain joins TRBV18 and TRBJ2-7; no reliable D call. CDR1 is KGHSH, CDR2 LQKENI, per germline. CDR3 size: 14 residues. Trimming removed 3 bases from V and 1 base from J, with 10 bases in between. CDR3 in amino acids: CASSPGSNSYEQYF. The CDR3 DNA reads TGTGCCAGCTCACCGGGTTCTAATTCCTACGAGCAGTACTTC.

This clone was found once. The J gene is TRBJ2-5, the V gene TRBV4-1; D not certain. The germline CDR1 and CDR2 sequences are MGHRA and YSYEKL. The germline V and J ends were trimmed by 3 bases and 7 bases, with 9 bases remaining between them. The CDR3 contains 12 residues. For the CDR3, the DNA is TGCGCCAGCAGCCACGCCGTCGCGACCCAGTACTTC. Residues: CASSHAVATQYF.

This chain uses TRBV2 with TRBJ2-5; 9 positions match TRBD2. The V gene's germline CDR1 is SNHLY and CDR2 FYNNEI. The CDR3 consists of 13 residues. The junction had 5 bases not matched to a gene; V was cut back by 7 bases and J by 5 bases. The DNA of the CDR3 is TGTGCCAGCATGGGACTAGCTGGGGAGACCCAGTACTTC. Translated: CASMGLAGETQYF.